A single sample is the source of the 11 T cell receptor beta chains below, sequenced in a study of blood T cell repertoires in COVID-19. The table came from immunoSEQ multiplex PCR; TCRdb's copy has only in-frame clones and leaves some out. The sample consists of 110,000 or so clones, more than 65% of them appearing once. Source material: peripheral blood. The receptors here all came from a woman older than 75 with active or convalescent COVID-19.

This sequence joins TRBV29-1 and TRBJ2-1; 12 positions match TRBD2. Germline loops: CDR1 SQVTM, CDR2 ANQGSEA. Trimming took 7 bases from V and 10 from J; bases not matched to a gene: 5. The CDR3 has 12 residues. For the CDR3, the DNA is TGCAGCGGACTAGCGGGAGTCCGGGAGCAGTTCTTC. This codes for CSGLAGVREQFF.

The V and J genes are TRBV20-1 and TRBJ2-7, with TRBD1 matching 9 bases. CDR1 DFQATT and CDR2 SNEGSKA come from the germline V gene (reference sequence). The CDR3 spans 15 residues. V trimming: 3 bases; J trimming: 5 bases; junction bases outside the gene matches: 11. The CDR3 bases are TGCAGTGCTAGTGTTGGCCGACAGGGGGTCAACGAGCAGTACTTC. Translating gives CSASVGRQGVNEQYF.

The CDR3 DNA follows: TGTGCCAGCTCACCGACAGGGGGGCAGCCCCAGCATTTT. It yields the protein CASSPTGGQPQHF. The V gene is TRBV18, the J gene TRBJ1-5; 9 bases fit TRBD1. V was pared by 3 bases and J by 7 bases, with 1 base of the junction left unmatched. The germline gives CDR1 KGHSH, CDR2 LQKENI. The CDR3 contains 13 residues.

The chain is built from TRBV7-8 and TRBJ2-7; 7 bases fit TRBD1. The junction had 12 bases not matched to a gene; V was cut back by 5 bases and J by 2 bases. From germline, CDR1 is SGHVS and CDR2 FQNEAQ. The CDR3 sequence is 16 residues long. CDR3 residues: CASSKGVAGGPYEQYF. The CDR3 DNA reads TGTGCCAGCAGCAAAGGGGTGGCAGGGGGTCCCTACGAGCAGTACTTC.

This sequence joins TRBV30 and TRBJ2-7, with D unresolved. Trimming took off 0 bases at V and 2 bases at J, with 8 bases between the two ends. The CDR3 consists of 13 residues. Germline V gene lookup returns CDR1 GTSNPN and CDR2 SVGIG (reference sequence). The CDR3 sequence is CAWSVLGPYEQYF. DNA of the CDR3: TGTGCCTGGAGTGTTTTGGGCCCCTACGAGCAGTACTTC. Looking up the rest from reference TRBV30 and TRBJ2-7 gives the full variable domain: SQTIHQWPATLVQPVGSPLSLECTVEGTSNPNLYWYRQAAGRGLQLLFYSVGIGQISSEVPQNLSASRPQDRQFILSSKKLLLSDSGFYLCAWSVLGPYEQYFGPGTRLTVT.

This clone was counted between two and nine times. CDR3 sequence reads: CASSYTGTGGGNEQFF. The CDR3 DNA follows: TGTGCCAGCAGCTACACCGGGACAGGGGGAGGCAATGAGCAGTTCTTC. This sequence joins TRBV7-2 and TRBJ2-1, with 11 positions matching TRBD1. From germline, CDR1 is SGHTA and CDR2 FQGNSA. Trimming cost V 4 bases and J 6 bases; bases outside gene matches: 8. The CDR3 loop spans 16 amino acids. Combining the CDR3 with reference TRBV7-2 and TRBJ2-1 gives the whole variable domain GAGVSQSPSNKVTEKGKDVELRCDPISGHTALYWYRQSLGQGLEFLIYFQGNSAPDKSGLPSDRFSAERTGGSVSTLTIQRTQQEDSAVYLCASSYTGTGGGNEQFFGPGTRLTVL.

The rearrangement uses TRBV27 and TRBJ2-3; a possible D gene is TRBD2 (6 bases). The V gene lost 7 bases and the J gene lost 5 bases, with 19 bases spanning the gap. This CDR3 has 15 residues. Germline values: CDR1 MNHEY, CDR2 SMNVEV (reference sequence). This chain's CDR3 is CASNMGGILGDTQYF. CDR3 sequence (DNA): TGTGCCAGCAACATGGGCGGGATATTGGGAGATACGCAGTATTTT.

The chain links TRBV14 to TRBJ2-7; 7 bases match TRBD2. Germline V gene sequence: CDR1 SGHDN, CDR2 FVKESK. This CDR3 has 16 amino acids. Trimming at V came to 2 bases and at J to 3 bases, leaving 10 bases not matched to a gene. In DNA, the CDR3 is TGTGCCAGCAGCCAACCTACCGGGACTATCGTCTACGAGCAGTACTTC. Translated, it gives CASSQPTGTIVYEQYF.

The chain recombines TRBV24-1 with TRBJ2-2, with 11 bases aligning to TRBD1. Trimming took 4 bases from V and 6 from J; bases not matched to a gene: 9. Germline CDR1 reads KGHDR; CDR2 reads SFDVKD. The CDR3 sequence is 17 residues long. The CDR3 is CATSEPPGQGGSGELFF. CDR3 DNA: TGTGCCACCAGTGAGCCCCCGGGACAGGGGGGGTCCGGGGAGCTGTTTTTT.

Comments on this clone: One end of the junction varies from germline; a read error may be responsible. The chain recombines TRBV7-7 with TRBJ2-5; TRBD2 agrees at 14 bases. Germline values: CDR1 SSHAT, CDR2 FNYEAQ (reference sequence). The CDR3 runs to 16 residues. CDR3 bases: TGTGCTAGCAGTTTAGGACTAGCGGGAGGCCAAGAGACCCAGTACTTC. Its protein product is CASSLGLAGGQETQYF.

The rearrangement uses TRBV6-1 and TRBJ1-1; the D gene is possibly TRBD1 (6 bases). From germline, CDR1 is MNHNS and CDR2 SASEGT. The CDR3 has 13 amino acids. Trimming stripped 3 bases from V and 11 bases from J, with 16 bases between. CDR3 sequence (DNA): TGTGCCAGCAGTGATTTTTACAGGGCTTATGCTTTCTTT. This sequence encodes CASSDFYRAYAFF.